The clone carrying this T cell receptor beta chain was counted ten times or more. TCRdb re-analysed the RT-PCR reads in MiXCR, keeping a single row per CDR3 protein. The sample contains almost 700,000 distinct CDR3 sequences, approximately 14% of which appear only once. The ends were cut back, 7 bases at V and 2 bases at J, with 14 bases in the middle. The CDR3 extends over 13 amino acids. Germline V CDR1 and CDR2: SQVTM, ANQGSEA. V and J are TRBV29-1 and TRBJ1-1; D is ambiguous. Sequencing input: memory CD4+ T cells from blood. This receptor was identified in a female donor in good health, serving as a healthy control. Written as DNA, the CDR3 is TGCAGCGGTTCCTTCGGGTCTAACACTGAAGCTTTCTTT. Protein sequence: CSGSFGSNTEAFF. Using reference TRBV29-1 and TRBJ1-1 for the parts outside the CDR3, the full variable domain is SAVISQKPSRDICQRGTSLTIQCQVDSQVTMMFWYRQQPGQSLTLIATANQGSEATYESGFVIDKFPISRPNLTFSTLTVSNMSPEDSSIYLCSGSFGSNTEAFFGQGTRLTVV.